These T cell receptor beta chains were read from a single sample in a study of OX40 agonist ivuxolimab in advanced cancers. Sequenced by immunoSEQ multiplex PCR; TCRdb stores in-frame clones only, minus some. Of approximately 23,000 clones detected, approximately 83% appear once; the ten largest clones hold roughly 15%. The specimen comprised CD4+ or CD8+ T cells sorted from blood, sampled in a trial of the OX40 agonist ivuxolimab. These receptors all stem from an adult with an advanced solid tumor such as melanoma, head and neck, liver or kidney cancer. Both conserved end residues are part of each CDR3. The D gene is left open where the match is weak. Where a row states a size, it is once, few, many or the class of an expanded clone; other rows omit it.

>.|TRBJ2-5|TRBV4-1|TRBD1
CASSQVGTGGKETQYF
TGCGCCAGCAGCCAAGTCGGGACAGGGGGCAAGGAGACCCAGTACTTC
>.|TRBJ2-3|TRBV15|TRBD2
CATSTLGLAGTSTDTQYF
TGTGCCACCAGCACCCTGGGACTAGCGGGGACCAGCACAGATACGCAGTATTTT
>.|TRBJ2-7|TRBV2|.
CASSRGFYEQYF
TGTGCCAGCAGTCGGGGTTTTTACGAGCAGTACTTC
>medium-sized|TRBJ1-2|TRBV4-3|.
CASSQSRAGRDSSYGYTF
TGCGCCAGCAGCCAGTCCCGCGCGGGGCGTGATTCCTCCTATGGCTACACCTTC
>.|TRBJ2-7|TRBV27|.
CASSQVAGGEQYF
TGTGCCAGCAGTCAAGTCGCAGGGGGGGAGCAGTACTTC
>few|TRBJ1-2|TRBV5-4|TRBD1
CASQGAVGYTF
TGTGCCAGCCAGGGGGCTGTAGGCTACACCTTC
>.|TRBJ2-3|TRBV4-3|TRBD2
CASSQDMAAGGVRLSDTQYF
TGCGCCAGCAGCCAAGATATGGCCGCGGGGGGGGTACGGTTATCAGATACGCAGTATTTT
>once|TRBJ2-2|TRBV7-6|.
CASSLTGAGELFF
TGTGCCAGCAGCTTAACGGGGGCCGGGGAGCTGTTTTTT
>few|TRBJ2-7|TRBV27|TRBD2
CASSLLGLAGEQYF
TGTGCCAGCAGCTTACTGGGACTAGCGGGCGAGCAGTACTTC
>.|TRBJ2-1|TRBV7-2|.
CASSFDNEQFF
TGTGCCAGCAGCTTCGACAATGAGCAGTTCTTC
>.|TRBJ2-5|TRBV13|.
CASSPGRKETQYF
TGTGCCAGCAGCCCCGGGAGAAAAGAGACCCAGTACTTC
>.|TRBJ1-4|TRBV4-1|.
CASSLSGEKLFF
TGCGCCAGCAGCCTTAGCGGCGAAAAACTGTTTTTT
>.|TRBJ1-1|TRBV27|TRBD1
CASSLSMFERGPGTEAFF
TGTGCCAGCAGTTTATCGATGTTTGAGAGGGGGCCGGGCACTGAAGCTTTCTTT
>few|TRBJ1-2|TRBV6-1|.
CASSSAGWNYGYTF
TGTGCCAGCAGTTCGGCAGGGTGGAACTATGGCTACACCTTC
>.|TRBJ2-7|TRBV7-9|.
CAEVTGNGEQYF
TGTGCCGAAGTAACTGGAAACGGTGAGCAGTACTTC
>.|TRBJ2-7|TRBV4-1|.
CASSQPGRAHEQYF
TGCGCCAGCAGCCAACCGGGCCGGGCCCACGAGCAGTACTTC
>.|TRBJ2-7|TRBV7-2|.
CASSTRAPSPEQYF
TGTGCCAGCAGCACTAGAGCCCCCTCTCCCGAGCAGTACTTC
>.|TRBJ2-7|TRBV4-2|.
CASSQGASGSYEQYF
TGTGCCAGCAGCCAAGGGGCCTCCGGCTCCTACGAGCAGTACTTC
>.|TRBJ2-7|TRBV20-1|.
CSALAEQYF
TGCAGTGCTTTAGCTGAGCAGTACTTC
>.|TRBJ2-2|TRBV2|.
CASCIRPSTGELFF
TGTGCCAGCTGTATAAGGCCTAGCACCGGGGAGCTGTTTTTT
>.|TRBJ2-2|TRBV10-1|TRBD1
CASVFVPLAGGDGELFF
TGCGCCAGCGTCTTTGTCCCACTCGCAGGGGGCGACGGGGAGCTGTTTTTT
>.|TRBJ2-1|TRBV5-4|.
CASRDDGNEQFF
TGTGCCAGCCGAGATGACGGGAATGAGCAGTTCTTC
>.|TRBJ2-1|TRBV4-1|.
CASSPRLSESSYNEQFF
TGCGCCAGCAGCCCTCGGCTCAGCGAGAGCTCCTACAATGAGCAGTTCTTC
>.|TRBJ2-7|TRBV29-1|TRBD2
CSVVGLAGGPSSEQYF
TGCAGCGTTGTAGGACTAGCGGGGGGACCCTCGTCCGAGCAGTACTTC
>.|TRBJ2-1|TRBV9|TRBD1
CASRRTGRQFF
TGTGCCAGCAGGCGGACAGGGCGGCAGTTCTTC
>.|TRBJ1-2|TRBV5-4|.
CASSLGGPPNYGYTF
TGTGCCAGCAGCTTGGGGGGGCCCCCTAACTATGGCTACACCTTC
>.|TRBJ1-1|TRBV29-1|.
CSVEDTEAFF
TGCAGCGTTGAAGACACTGAAGCTTTCTTT
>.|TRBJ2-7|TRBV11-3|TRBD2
CASSLGLAGATSYEQYF
TGTGCCAGCAGCTTAGGGCTAGCGGGGGCTACCTCCTACGAGCAGTACTTC
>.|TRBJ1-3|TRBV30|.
CAWDQVSSGNTIYF
TGTGCCTGGGATCAGGTTTCCTCTGGAAACACCATATATTTT
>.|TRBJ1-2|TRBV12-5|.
CASGTGGYYGYTF
TGTGCTAGTGGTACGGGAGGATACTATGGCTACACCTTC
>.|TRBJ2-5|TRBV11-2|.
CASSPLGVAFQETQYF
TGTGCCAGCAGCCCCCTGGGGGTGGCCTTCCAAGAGACCCAGTACTTC
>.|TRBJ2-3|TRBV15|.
CATSQEGATDTQYF
TGTGCCACCAGCCAGGAAGGGGCTACAGATACGCAGTATTTT
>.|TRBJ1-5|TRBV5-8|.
CASHYNPGSNQPQHF
TGTGCCAGCCACTATAACCCCGGTAGCAATCAGCCCCAGCATTTT
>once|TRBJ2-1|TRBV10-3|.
CAISDTSYNEQFF
TGTGCCATCAGTGACACCTCCTACAATGAGCAGTTCTTC
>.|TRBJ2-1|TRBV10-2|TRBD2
CASRTSGSYNEQFF
TGCGCCAGCAGGACTAGCGGGAGTTACAATGAGCAGTTCTTC
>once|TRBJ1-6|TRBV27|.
CASSLYLQGTNSPLHF
TGTGCCAGCAGTTTATACCTGCAGGGTACGAATTCACCCCTCCACTTT
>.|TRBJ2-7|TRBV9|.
CASSAPTAPYEQYF
TGTGCCAGCAGCGCACCGACCGCACCCTACGAGCAGTACTTC
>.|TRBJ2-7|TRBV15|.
CATSRGGPYEQYF
TGTGCCACCAGCAGAGGGGGGCCGTACGAGCAGTACTTC
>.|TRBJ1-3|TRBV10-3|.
CAIRGSGNTIYF
TGTGCCATCAGGGGCTCTGGAAACACCATATATTTT
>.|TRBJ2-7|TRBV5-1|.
CASRSRSGYEQYF
TGCGCCAGCAGATCCAGGAGTGGCTACGAGCAGTACTTC
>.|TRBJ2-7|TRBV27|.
CASSWGSPSSYEQYF
TGTGCCAGCAGTTGGGGTTCCCCGAGCTCCTACGAGCAGTACTTC
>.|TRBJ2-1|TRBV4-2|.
CASSQGLIANNEQFF
TGTGCCAGCAGCCAAGGTTTGATAGCCAACAATGAGCAGTTCTTC